The following is a T cell receptor (beta chain) sequence with its context. Time point defined: 2015-2016 season, 7 days after influenza vaccination. Donors were community-dwelling with no influenza vaccine in the prior 6 months. Per time point, roughly 40-110 mL of blood was sampled. Non-naive CD4+CXCR5+PD-1+ cTfh were sorted into ICOS+CD38+ and ICOS-CD38- fractions. CDR3 length equals 16 residues. After removal of 6 bases from V and 2 bases from J, the junction contained 5 bases not matched to a gene. Germline lookup yields CDR1 MNHEY and CDR2 SMNVEV (reference sequence). Assay used: immunoSEQ multiplex PCR; TCRdb lists only in-frame clones, some missing. The data contain some 10,000 clones, 82% of them singletons. The data belong to a study of follicular helper T cells after annual influenza vaccination. Whole-study context: Blood was drawn on days 0, 7 and 28 after vaccination.

Sequenced here: CXCR5+ CD38- circulating T follicular helper cells from blood, sampled 7 days after influenza vaccination. Subset noted: circulating Tfh, non-naive CD4+CXCR5+PD-1+ (ICOS+CD38+ or ICOS-CD38-). The clonotype was recovered from an adult who received the influenza vaccine. The chain joins TRBV27 to TRBJ2-5; 14 nucleotides line up with TRBD2. The CDR3 loop is CASSSRLAGGQETQYF. The CDR3 nucleotides are TGTGCCAGCAGCAGCAGACTAGCGGGGGGGCAAGAGACCCAGTACTTC.